The entry that follows covers one T cell receptor (beta chain) sequence. Its antigen is unknown. Only CD45RO-negative cells positively selected for CCR7 counted as naive CD8 cells, so terminally differentiated effector memory CD45RA+ cells were excluded. The data were taken from a study of shared clonotypes between healthy human individuals. The CDR3 contains 14 residues. J was trimmed by 2 bases and V by 5 bases; bases with no gene match: 2. In germline, CDR1 is MNHEY, CDR2 SVGAGI. Study findings and constraints: Across subsets, estimated richness was generally greater for naive than for memory populations. Among several donors, roughly 5.4% of naive CD4 clonotypes were found in common.

TCRdb keeps only in-frame clones here, not all; method: immunoSEQ multiplex PCR. The profile shows about 700,000 clones, approximately 90% of them singletons. This rearrangement joins TRBV6-5 to TRBJ2-1, with 8 bases identical to TRBD2. This TCR was recovered from a young man in good health. The sequencing input was naive CD8+ T cells sorted from blood. The CDR3 coding sequence is TGTGCCAGCAGTCGGCGGGAGGCCTACAATGAGCAGTTCTTC. Its protein product is CASSRREAYNEQFF.